These 2 T cell receptor beta chains originate from one sample sequenced in a study of a mutant IDH1 vaccine in newly diagnosed glioma. TCRdb's table, derived via immunoSEQ multiplex PCR, lists solely in-frame clones and lacks some. The table lists 40,000 or so clones, approximately 92% of them singletons, with about 20% in the top ten. Time point given: baseline, week 1 (first vaccination visit). Treatment defined: pre-vaccination baseline after standard-of-care therapy. The sample consisted of PBMCs, taken from a glioma patient treated with radiotherapy, temozolomide or both. The receptor source for this set is a man aged 18 to 30 with glioma.

J is TRBJ1-1 and V is TRBV7-9; no firm D call. The CDR3 runs 14 residues. V shed 5 bases and J shed 2 bases, with 12 bases lying between them. Germline loops: CDR1 SEHNR, CDR2 FQNEAQ (reference sequence). In nucleotides, the CDR3 is TGTGCCAGCAGCCCCCCCGGCAGAAACACTGAAGCTTTCTTT. Protein: CASSPPGRNTEAFF.

V and J are TRBV4-3 and TRBJ2-7, with D tentatively TRBD2 (5 bases). V lost 0 bases, J lost 5 bases, and 8 bases lay in between. The CDR3 consists of 13 residues. CDR1 LGHNA and CDR2 YSLEER come from the germline V gene. The CDR3 DNA follows: TGCGCCAGCAGCCAAGATGGGGAGAACGAGCAGTACTTC. It encodes CASSQDGENEQYF.